Following are 2 T cell receptor beta chains from one sample sequenced in a study of tumor and adjacent non-tumor tissue in lung cancer. This sample's RNA came from whole unsorted tissue. The library came from three nested PCR rounds adapted from ARM-PCR protocols. One entry per CDR3 protein, called by TCRdb with MiXCR from the multiplex PCR reads. The sample carries more than 120,000 distinct CDR3 sequences, around two thirds recorded once. The specimen sequenced was lung tumor tissue. The source of these receptors is a man aged 55 to 69 with small cell lung cancer.

This sequence joins TRBV11-1 and TRBJ2-1; tentatively, D is TRBD1 or TRBD2 (5 bases each). The CDR3 contains 16 residues. The V end lost 4 bases, the J end lost 4 bases, and 17 bases lay between the germline ends. The germline gives CDR1 SGHAT, CDR2 FQDESV (reference sequence). The CDR3 spells CASSSGARGIYNEQFF. In nucleotides, the CDR3 is TGTGCCAGCAGCTCCGGGGCTCGTGGTATTTACAATGAGCAGTTCTTC. Based on the CDR3 plus reference TRBV11-1 and TRBJ2-1, the full variable domain is EAEVAQSPRYKITEKSQAVAFWCDPISGHATLYWYRQILGQGPELLVQFQDESVVDDSQLPKDRFSAERLKGVDSTLKIQPAELGDSAMYLCASSSGARGIYNEQFFGPGTRLTVL.

This clonotype was counted only a few times. This may arise from a read error, as a much more abundant clone is one base away. This rearrangement joins TRBV11-2 to TRBJ2-3; 7 bases are shared with TRBD1. This CDR3 contains 17 residues. Germline V lookup: CDR1 SGHAT, CDR2 FQNNGV. The CDR3 nucleotides read TGTGCCAGCAGCTTAGATTTACAGGGGAGAGACACAGGTACGCAGTATTTT. Translating it yields CASSLDLQGRDTGTQYF. The entire variable domain, with the rest obtained from reference TRBV11-2 and TRBJ2-3, is as follows: EAGVAQSPRYKIIEKRQSVAFWCNPISGHATLYWYQQILGQGPKLLIQFQNNGVVDDSQLPKDRFSAERLKGVDSTLKIQPAKLEDSAVYLCASSLDLQGRDTGTQYFGPGTRLTVL.